The source of this TCR beta chain is a study of T cell changes during pregnancy in multiple sclerosis. The CDR3 contains 17 residues. The trim removed 5 bases at V and 5 bases at J, leaving 14 bases unmatched. In germline, CDR1 is LNHNV, CDR2 YYDKDF (reference sequence). Some clones are missing from TCRdb's copy, which holds only in-frame ones; the method was immunoSEQ multiplex PCR. The repertoire holds about 60,000 clones, approximately 91% seen once, with about 1.5% in the top ten. The TCR comes from a female donor with multiple sclerosis, enrolled in a pregnancy study. The chain links TRBV15 to TRBJ2-1; 8 positions agree with TRBD1. Source: peripheral blood, taken in the second trimester of pregnancy. The CDR3 reads CATSSQKGQGANNEQFF. DNA of the CDR3: TGTGCCACCAGCTCCCAAAAGGGCCAGGGGGCCAACAATGAGCAGTTCTTC.